The count of the clone carrying this TCR beta chain is one. These data originate in a study of blood T cell repertoires in COVID-19. Looking at the study overall: The United States, Italy and Spain supplied acute and convalescent COVID-19 samples. T cells, B-cell-depleted T cells, or PBMCs provided the cDNA or gDNA that served as material.

Study processing details: Amplification from reference gene primers served as the basis for estimated nucleated cell counts. TCRdb keeps only in-frame clones here, not all; method: immunoSEQ multiplex PCR. D and trimming were read from the DNA, whereas the V and J calls and clone size are those reported in that table. The profile shows approximately 85,000 clones, around 92% of them singletons. The CDR3 is 15 residues long. Germline loops: CDR1 MNHEY, CDR2 SMNVEV (reference sequence). The ends lost 6 bases at V and 5 bases at J; junction bases unmatched: 11. V and J are TRBV27 and TRBJ2-7; 9 positions match TRBD1. This receptor was identified in an older woman with active COVID-19. Sequences were obtained from peripheral blood. In DNA, the CDR3 is TGTGCCAGCAGGACTACGGGGACAGGGAGCCACGAGCAGTACTTC. Translated, it gives CASRTTGTGSHEQYF.